A selection of T cell receptor beta chains follows, all from one sample in a study of CD8 T cells in Susac syndrome. TCRdb reprocessed the immunoSEQ multiplex PCR reads via MiXCR and lists one record per CDR3 protein. The sample shows 200,000 or so distinct CDR3 sequences, around 96% of them seen only once. Sample: CD4+ T cells from PBMCs. The source is a human donor with multiple sclerosis. The CDR3 runs from the conserved cysteine through the conserved F or W. Each record gives: CDR3 protein, D gene, V gene, J gene. D genes are given only for firm matches.

cdr3_aa: CATSDGTVSTDTQYF
d_call: TRBD1
v_call: TRBV24-1
j_call: TRBJ2-3

cdr3_aa: CASSRSGVGDTQYF
d_call: TRBD2
v_call: TRBV7-9
j_call: TRBJ2-3

cdr3_aa: CASRTGGDYGYTF
d_call: TRBD1
v_call: TRBV2
j_call: TRBJ1-2

cdr3_aa: CASSILAGAYNEQFF
d_call: TRBD2
v_call: TRBV5-4
j_call: TRBJ2-1

cdr3_aa: CASSLAWEGRGYTF
d_call: .
v_call: TRBV12-3/TRBV12-4
j_call: TRBJ1-2

cdr3_aa: CASSQQGIEQFF
d_call: .
v_call: TRBV3-1
j_call: TRBJ2-1

cdr3_aa: CASSQPAGQRNTEAFF
d_call: .
v_call: TRBV3-1
j_call: TRBJ1-1

cdr3_aa: CSVLTGGRGNEKLFF
d_call: TRBD1
v_call: TRBV29-1
j_call: TRBJ1-4

cdr3_aa: CASSLRTGGPFNEQFF
d_call: TRBD1
v_call: TRBV7-8
j_call: TRBJ2-1

cdr3_aa: CSASRTGGGEQYF
d_call: .
v_call: TRBV20-1
j_call: TRBJ2-7

cdr3_aa: CSAWDGSNQPQHF
d_call: .
v_call: TRBV20-1
j_call: TRBJ1-5

cdr3_aa: CASSPEMGTDTQYF
d_call: .
v_call: TRBV4-2
j_call: TRBJ2-3

cdr3_aa: CASSNIDYEQYF
d_call: .
v_call: TRBV3-1
j_call: TRBJ2-7